This T cell receptor (beta chain) was retrieved from a study of control samples from healthy donors and cancer patients. TCRdb's copy holds only in-frame clones and misses some; the assay was immunoSEQ multiplex PCR. The table has over 150,000 clones, 85% to 95% seen once. Germline V gene data show CDR1 as SGHRS and CDR2 as YFSETQ. The CDR3 length is 15 residues. After removal of 0 bases from V and 4 bases from J, the junction contained 7 bases not matched to a gene. Specimen: blood. The V gene is TRBV5-1, the J gene TRBJ2-7; 7 positions agree with TRBD2. The sequence derives from a woman under 30 in good health. The CDR3: CASSLAIGEGYEQYF. The DNA for the CDR3 is TGCGCCAGCAGCTTGGCTATCGGGGAGGGTTACGAGCAGTACTTC.